This is a list of T cell receptor beta chains from one sample in a study of OX40 agonist ivuxolimab in advanced cancers. Sequenced by immunoSEQ multiplex PCR; TCRdb stores in-frame clones only, minus some. The sample has 60,000 to 80,000 clones, 81% seen once. Sequences were derived from CD4+ or CD8+ T cells sorted from blood, sampled in a trial of the OX40 agonist ivuxolimab. The receptors stem from an adult with an advanced solid tumor such as melanoma, head and neck, liver or kidney cancer. CDR3s include the opening cysteine and the closing phenylalanine or tryptophan. D genes are given only for firm matches. Clone size is stated in some rows and not others, as once, few, many or a class when expanded.

d_call: .; v_call: TRBV1; clone_size: .; j_call: TRBJ2-1; cdr3_length: 16; cdr3_aa: CTSSLLPRDCYNEQFF; cdr3_nt: TGCACCAGCAGCCTGTTGCCTAGGGATTGCTACAATGAGCAGTTCTTC
d_call: TRBD1; v_call: TRBV10-3; clone_size: .; j_call: TRBJ2-2; cdr3_length: 19; cdr3_aa: CAISYPITGGHGRTGELFF; cdr3_nt: TGTGCCATCAGTTACCCTATTACAGGGGGCCATGGTCGGACCGGGGAGCTGTTTTTT
d_call: .; v_call: TRBV7-9; clone_size: .; j_call: TRBJ1-5; cdr3_length: 12; cdr3_aa: CASSDSRGPQHF; cdr3_nt: TGTGCCAGCAGCGATAGTCGGGGCCCCCAGCATTTT
d_call: .; v_call: TRBV7-2; clone_size: .; j_call: TRBJ2-1; cdr3_length: 15; cdr3_aa: CASSLGTASYNEQFF; cdr3_nt: TGTGCCAGCAGCTTAGGGACGGCGTCCTACAATGAGCAGTTCTTC
d_call: .; v_call: TRBV7-9; clone_size: .; j_call: TRBJ2-7; cdr3_length: 13; cdr3_aa: CASSATPQIGQYF; cdr3_nt: TGTGCCAGCAGCGCCACACCCCAGATCGGGCAGTACTTC
d_call: .; v_call: TRBV6-1; clone_size: few; j_call: TRBJ1-3; cdr3_length: 14; cdr3_aa: CASSRAGTGNTIYF; cdr3_nt: TGTGCCAGCAGTAGGGCGGGGACTGGAAACACCATATATTTT
d_call: .; v_call: TRBV7-2; clone_size: .; j_call: TRBJ1-5; cdr3_length: 13; cdr3_aa: CASSSSINQPQHF; cdr3_nt: TGTGCCAGCAGCTCCTCTATAAATCAGCCCCAGCATTTT
d_call: TRBD1; v_call: TRBV5-1; clone_size: .; j_call: TRBJ1-1; cdr3_length: 12; cdr3_aa: CASSTDNRGAFF; cdr3_nt: TGCGCCAGCAGCACAGACAACAGGGGAGCTTTCTTT
d_call: .; v_call: TRBV10-3; clone_size: .; j_call: TRBJ1-1; cdr3_length: 18; cdr3_aa: CAISDGEGAGGMNTEAFF; cdr3_nt: TGTGCCATCAGTGATGGGGAGGGAGCAGGTGGGATGAACACTGAAGCTTTCTTT
d_call: .; v_call: TRBV6-5; clone_size: .; j_call: TRBJ1-1; cdr3_length: 12; cdr3_aa: CASSPGSREAFF; cdr3_nt: TGTGCCAGCAGTCCAGGGAGCAGAGAAGCTTTCTTT
d_call: .; v_call: TRBV5-1; clone_size: .; j_call: TRBJ1-2; cdr3_length: 15; cdr3_aa: CASSLDQGGNYGYTF; cdr3_nt: TGCGCCAGCAGCTTGGACCAGGGAGGTAACTATGGCTACACCTTC
d_call: .; v_call: TRBV6-4; clone_size: .; j_call: TRBJ2-2; cdr3_length: 17; cdr3_aa: CASSDSSLGRSTGELFF; cdr3_nt: TGTGCCAGCAGTGACTCGAGTCTTGGCAGATCCACCGGGGAGCTGTTTTTT
d_call: TRBD2; v_call: TRBV4-1; clone_size: .; j_call: TRBJ2-7; cdr3_length: 15; cdr3_aa: CASSPYSGRANEQYF; cdr3_nt: TGCGCCAGCAGCCCCTATAGCGGGAGGGCCAACGAGCAGTACTTC